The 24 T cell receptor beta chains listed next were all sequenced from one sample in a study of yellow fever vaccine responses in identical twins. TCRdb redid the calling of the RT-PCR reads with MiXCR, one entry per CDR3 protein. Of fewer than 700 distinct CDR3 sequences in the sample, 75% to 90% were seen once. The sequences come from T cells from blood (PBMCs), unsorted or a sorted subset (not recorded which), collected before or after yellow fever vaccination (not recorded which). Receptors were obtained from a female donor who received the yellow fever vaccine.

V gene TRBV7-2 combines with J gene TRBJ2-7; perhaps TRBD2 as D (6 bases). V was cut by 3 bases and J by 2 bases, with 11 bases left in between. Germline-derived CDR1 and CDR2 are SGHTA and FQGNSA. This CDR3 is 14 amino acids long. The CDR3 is CASSFPLAPYEQYF. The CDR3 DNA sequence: TGTGCCAGCAGCTTCCCCCTAGCGCCCTACGAGCAGTACTTC.

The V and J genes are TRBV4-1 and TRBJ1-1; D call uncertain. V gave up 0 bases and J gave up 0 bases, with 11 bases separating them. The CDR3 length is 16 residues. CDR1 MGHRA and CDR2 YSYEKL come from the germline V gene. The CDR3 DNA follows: TGCGCCAGCAGCCAAGATTTTAGGGTAGTGAACACTGAAGCTTTCTTT. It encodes CASSQDFRVVNTEAFF.

CDR3 in DNA: TGTGCCAGCAGCCAAGGAGGTGAGCGCCACAATGAGCAGTTCTTC. Translating it yields CASSQGGERHNEQFF. The chain joins TRBV4-2 to TRBJ2-1; D uncertain. Germline CDR1 is LGHNA and CDR2 is YNFKEQ. There are 15 residues in the CDR3. Trimming left V 1 base short and J 5 bases short, with 12 bases between.

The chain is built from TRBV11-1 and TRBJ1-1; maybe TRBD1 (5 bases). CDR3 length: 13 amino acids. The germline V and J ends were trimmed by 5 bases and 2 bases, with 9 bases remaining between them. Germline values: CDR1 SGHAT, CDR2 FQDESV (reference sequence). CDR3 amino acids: CASSPRVNTEAFF. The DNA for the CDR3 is TGTGCCAGCAGCCCCAGGGTTAACACTGAAGCTTTCTTT.

The DNA of the CDR3 is TGCGCCAGCAGCTTGGGGGACAATCGCTTGAACACTGAAGCTTTCTTT. Translating gives CASSLGDNRLNTEAFF. The chain combines TRBV5-1 with TRBJ1-1; weak D call: TRBD1 (6 bases). Germline-derived CDR1 and CDR2 are SGHRS and YFSETQ. CDR3 length: 16 amino acids. V lost 0 bases and J 0 bases, leaving 12 bases between the germline ends.

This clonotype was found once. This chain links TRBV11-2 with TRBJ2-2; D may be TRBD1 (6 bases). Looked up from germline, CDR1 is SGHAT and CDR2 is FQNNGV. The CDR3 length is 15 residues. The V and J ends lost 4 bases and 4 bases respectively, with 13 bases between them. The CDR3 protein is CASSSQGSGTGELFF. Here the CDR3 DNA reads TGTGCCAGCAGCTCCCAGGGGAGCGGCACCGGGGAGCTGTTTTTT.

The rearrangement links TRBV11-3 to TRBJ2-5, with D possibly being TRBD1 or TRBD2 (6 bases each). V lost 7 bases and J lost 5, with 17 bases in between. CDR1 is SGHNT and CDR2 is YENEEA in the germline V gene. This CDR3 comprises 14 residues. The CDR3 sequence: CASTGVQGWETQYF. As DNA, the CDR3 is TGTGCCAGCACGGGAGTCCAGGGGTGGGAGACCCAGTACTTC.

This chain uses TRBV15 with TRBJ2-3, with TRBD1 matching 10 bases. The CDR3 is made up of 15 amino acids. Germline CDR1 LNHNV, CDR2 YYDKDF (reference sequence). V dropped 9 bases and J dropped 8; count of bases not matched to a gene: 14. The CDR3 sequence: CATRNPGQGSRTQYF. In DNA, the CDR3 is TGTGCCACGCGAAATCCGGGACAGGGGTCTCGTACGCAGTATTTT.

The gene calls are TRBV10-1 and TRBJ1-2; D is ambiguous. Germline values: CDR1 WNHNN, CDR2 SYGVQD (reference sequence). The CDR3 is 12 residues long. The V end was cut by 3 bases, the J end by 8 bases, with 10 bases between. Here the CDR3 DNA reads TGCGCCAGCAGTGAAACGCGCTCGGGCTACACCTTC. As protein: CASSETRSGYTF.

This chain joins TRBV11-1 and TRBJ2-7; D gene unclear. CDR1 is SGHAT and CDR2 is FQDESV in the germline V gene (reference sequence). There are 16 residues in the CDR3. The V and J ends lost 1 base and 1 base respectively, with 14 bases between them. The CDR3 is CASSLGMFSSSYEQYF. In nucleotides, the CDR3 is TGTGCCAGCAGCTTAGGGATGTTTTCCTCTTCCTACGAGCAGTACTTC.

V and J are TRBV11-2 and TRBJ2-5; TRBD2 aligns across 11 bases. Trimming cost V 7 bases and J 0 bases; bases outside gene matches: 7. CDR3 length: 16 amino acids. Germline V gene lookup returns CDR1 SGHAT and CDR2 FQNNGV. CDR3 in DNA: TGTGCCAGCACCAGAACTAGCGGGGGCTACCAAGAGACCCAGTACTTC. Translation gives CASTRTSGGYQETQYF.

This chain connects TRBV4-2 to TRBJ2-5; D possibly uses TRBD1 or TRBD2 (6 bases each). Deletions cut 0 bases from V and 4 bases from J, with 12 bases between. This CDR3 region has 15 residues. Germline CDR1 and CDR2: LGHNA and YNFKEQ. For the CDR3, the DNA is TGTGCCAGCAGCCAAGAAGGGGGGCGTGGAGAGACCCAGTACTTC. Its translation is CASSQEGGRGETQYF.

Here the CDR3 reads CASSQGVEQFF. The CDR3 DNA follows: TGCGCCAGCAGCCAAGGAGTTGAGCAGTTCTTC. The chain uses TRBV4-3 and TRBJ2-1; D gene ambiguous. The CDR3 sequence is 11 residues long. Trimming shortened V by 1 base and J by 9 bases, and 4 bases separated the two germline ends. Germline V CDR1 and CDR2: LGHNA, YSLEER.

This CDR3 reads CASSTLASNTGELFF. Written as DNA, the CDR3 is TGTGCCAGCAGCACCTTGGCTAGCAACACCGGGGAGCTGTTTTTT. This rearrangement joins TRBV7-3 to TRBJ2-2; weak D call: TRBD2 (5 bases). CDR3 length: 15 amino acids. The germline V and J ends were trimmed by 5 bases and 2 bases, with 12 bases remaining between them. The germline gives CDR1 SGHTA, CDR2 FQGTGA.

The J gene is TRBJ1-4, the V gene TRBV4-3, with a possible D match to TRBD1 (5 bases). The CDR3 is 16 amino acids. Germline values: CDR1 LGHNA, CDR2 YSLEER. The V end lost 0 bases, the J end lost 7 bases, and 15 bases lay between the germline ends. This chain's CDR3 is CASSQDHSQGVEKLFF. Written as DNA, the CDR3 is TGCGCCAGCAGCCAAGATCATAGTCAGGGCGTTGAAAAACTGTTTTTT.

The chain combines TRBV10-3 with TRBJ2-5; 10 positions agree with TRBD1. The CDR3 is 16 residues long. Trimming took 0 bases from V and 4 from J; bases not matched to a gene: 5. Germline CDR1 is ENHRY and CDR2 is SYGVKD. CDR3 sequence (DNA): TGTGCCATCAGTGAGTCGCGGGACAGGGGTAGAGAGACCCAGTACTTC. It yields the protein CAISESRDRGRETQYF.

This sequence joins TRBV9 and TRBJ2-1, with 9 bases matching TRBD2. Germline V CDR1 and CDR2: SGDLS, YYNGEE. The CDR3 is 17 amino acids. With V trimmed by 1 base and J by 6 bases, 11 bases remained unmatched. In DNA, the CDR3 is TGTGCCAGCAGCGTATTACCTAGCGGGGAGGGCCTCAATGAGCAGTTCTTC. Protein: CASSVLPSGEGLNEQFF.

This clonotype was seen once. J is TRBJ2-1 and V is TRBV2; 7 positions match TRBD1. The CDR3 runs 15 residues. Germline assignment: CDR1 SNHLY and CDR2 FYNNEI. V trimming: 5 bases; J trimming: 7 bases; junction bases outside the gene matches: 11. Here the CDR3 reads CASSLGWTGKNEQFF. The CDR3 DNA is TGTGCCAGCAGTCTTGGTTGGACAGGCAAGAATGAGCAGTTCTTC.

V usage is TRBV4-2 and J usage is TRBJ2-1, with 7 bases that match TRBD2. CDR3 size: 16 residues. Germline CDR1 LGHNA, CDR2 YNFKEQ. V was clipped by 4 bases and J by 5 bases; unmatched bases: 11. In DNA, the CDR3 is TGTGCCAGCAGCCGGGTTGCGGGAGTTGAGGACAATGAGCAGTTCTTC. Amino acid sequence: CASSRVAGVEDNEQFF.

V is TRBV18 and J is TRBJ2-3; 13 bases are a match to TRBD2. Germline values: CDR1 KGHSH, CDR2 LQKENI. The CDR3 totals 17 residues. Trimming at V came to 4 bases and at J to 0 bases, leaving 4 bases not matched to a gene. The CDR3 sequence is CASSRLAGGRSTDTQYF. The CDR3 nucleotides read TGTGCCAGCTCACGACTAGCGGGGGGCCGAAGCACAGATACGCAGTATTTT.

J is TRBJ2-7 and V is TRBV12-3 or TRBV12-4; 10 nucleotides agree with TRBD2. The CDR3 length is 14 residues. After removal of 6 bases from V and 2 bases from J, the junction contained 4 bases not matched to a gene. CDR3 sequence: CASRPSGSPYEQYF. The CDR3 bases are TGTGCCAGCAGGCCTAGCGGGAGCCCCTACGAGCAGTACTTC.

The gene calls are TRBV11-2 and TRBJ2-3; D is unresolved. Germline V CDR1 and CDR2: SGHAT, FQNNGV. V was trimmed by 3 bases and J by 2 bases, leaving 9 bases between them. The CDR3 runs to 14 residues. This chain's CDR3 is CASSFVSNTDTQYF. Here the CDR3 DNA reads TGTGCCAGCAGCTTTGTCTCGAACACAGATACGCAGTATTTT.

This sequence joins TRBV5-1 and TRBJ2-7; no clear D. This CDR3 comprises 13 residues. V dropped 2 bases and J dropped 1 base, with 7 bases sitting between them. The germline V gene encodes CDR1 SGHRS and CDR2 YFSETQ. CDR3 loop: CASSFSDSYEQYF. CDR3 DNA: TGCGCCAGCAGCTTTTCGGATTCCTACGAGCAGTACTTC.

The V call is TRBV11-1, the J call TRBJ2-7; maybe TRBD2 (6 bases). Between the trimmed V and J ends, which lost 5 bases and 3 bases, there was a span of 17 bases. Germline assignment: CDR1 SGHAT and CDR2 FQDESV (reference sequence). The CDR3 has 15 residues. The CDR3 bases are TGTGCCAGCAGCCGGATCGAGGGTAGCGGCTACGAGCAGTACTTC. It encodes CASSRIEGSGYEQYF.